This T cell receptor beta chain was captured in a study of vaccination effects on CD4 cells after COVID-19. In the ViraFEST assay, antigen-specific CD4+ clonotypes were identified by expansion after peptide-pool stimulation. Following culture for under 12 days, CD4+ T cells were isolated. Previously uninfected by SARS-CoV-2, the vaccine recipients also showed negative nucleocapsid antibodies. TCRdb keeps only in-frame clones here, not all; method: immunoSEQ multiplex PCR. The sample consists of roughly 27,000 clones, approximately 72% of them appearing once. General study points: Recruitment yielded few convalescent patients, and the study had no early post-infection timepoints. There was marked clonal contraction among infection- and vaccine-induced clones late after vaccination. Healthy vaccinees' vaccine-induced clones included only 1 of 255 that recognized common cold coronaviruses.

From germline, CDR1 is LNHDA and CDR2 SQIVND (reference sequence). V was shortened by 1 base and J by 7 bases, with 15 bases between the two germline ends. The length of the CDR3 is 15 residues. As concerns this clone: Its target is not known.

Here the sequenced sample was CD4+ T cells from PBMCs cultured with SARS-CoV-2 spike peptides, taken before COVID-19 vaccination. The TCR comes from a human donor who received a COVID-19 vaccine. The rearrangement links TRBV19 to TRBJ2-3, with D hard to call. CDR3 in DNA: TGTGCCAGTAGTATAGGGCCTCTTGACGTTTATACGCAGTATTTT. It encodes CASSIGPLDVYTQYF.